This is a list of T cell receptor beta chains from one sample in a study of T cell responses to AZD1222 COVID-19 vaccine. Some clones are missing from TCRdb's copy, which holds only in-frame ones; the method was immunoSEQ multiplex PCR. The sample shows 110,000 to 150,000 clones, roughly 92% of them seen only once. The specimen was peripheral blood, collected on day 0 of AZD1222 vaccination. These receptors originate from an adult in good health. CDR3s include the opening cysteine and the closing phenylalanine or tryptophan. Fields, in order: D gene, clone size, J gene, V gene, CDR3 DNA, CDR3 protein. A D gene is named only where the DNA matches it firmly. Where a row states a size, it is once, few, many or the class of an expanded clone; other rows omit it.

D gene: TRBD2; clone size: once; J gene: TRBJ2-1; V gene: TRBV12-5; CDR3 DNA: TGTGCTAGTGGTTTTGCGGGAGGGAACTACAATGAGCAGTTCTTC; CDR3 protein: CASGFAGGNYNEQFF
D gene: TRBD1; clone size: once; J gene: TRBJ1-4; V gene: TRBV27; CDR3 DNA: TGTGCCAGCCGACCGGGACAGCATAATGAAAAACTGTTTTTT; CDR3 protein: CASRPGQHNEKLFF
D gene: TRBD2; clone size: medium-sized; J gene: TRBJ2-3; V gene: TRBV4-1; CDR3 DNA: TGCGCCAGCAGCTCAGCCCTATCGAGCGGGGGGGACACAGATACGCAGTATTTT; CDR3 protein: CASSSALSSGGDTDTQYF
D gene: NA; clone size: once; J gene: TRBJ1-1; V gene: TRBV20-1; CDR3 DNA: TGCAGTGCTAGTCGGAGGGGAGCTTTCTTT; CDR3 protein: CSASRRGAFF
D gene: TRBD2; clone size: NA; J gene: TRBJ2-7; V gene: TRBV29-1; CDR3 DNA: TGCAGCGTTGTGAAAGGGGCTAGCGGGTACGAGCAGTACTTC; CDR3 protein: CSVVKGASGYEQYF
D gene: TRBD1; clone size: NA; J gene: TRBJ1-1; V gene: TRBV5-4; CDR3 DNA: TGTGCCAGCAGCTCAATCCAGGGGGCGCGACCTGAAGCTTTCTTT; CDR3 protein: CASSSIQGARPEAFF
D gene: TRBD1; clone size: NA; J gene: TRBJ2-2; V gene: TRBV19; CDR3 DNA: TGTGCCAGTAGTTCAAGACAGGGCGAATCCGGGGAGCTGTTTTTT; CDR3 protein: CASSSRQGESGELFF
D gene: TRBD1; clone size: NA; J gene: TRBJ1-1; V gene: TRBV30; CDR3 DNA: TGTGCCTGGAGTGTAGACAGGGGAGAAGAAGCTTTCTTT; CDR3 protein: CAWSVDRGEEAFF
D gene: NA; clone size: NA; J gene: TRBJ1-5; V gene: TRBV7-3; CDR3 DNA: TGTGCCAGCAGCCCCGCGGGGGGCCAGCCCCAGCATTTT; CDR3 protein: CASSPAGGQPQHF
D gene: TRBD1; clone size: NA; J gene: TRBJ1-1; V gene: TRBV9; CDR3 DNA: TGTGCCAGCAGCGCCTCAGGCACAGGGGAGGGAGCTTTCTTT; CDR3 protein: CASSASGTGEGAFF
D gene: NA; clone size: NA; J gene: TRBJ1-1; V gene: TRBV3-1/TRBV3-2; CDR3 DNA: TGTGCCAGCAGCCAAGATGCGGGGAACACTGAAGCTTTCTTT; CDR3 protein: CASSQDAGNTEAFF
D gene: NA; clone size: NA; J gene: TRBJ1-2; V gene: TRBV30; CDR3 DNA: TGTGCCTGGAGTTGGGGGGCGTCAGGCTACACCTTC; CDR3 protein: CAWSWGASGYTF
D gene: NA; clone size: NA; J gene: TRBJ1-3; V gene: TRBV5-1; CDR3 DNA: TGCGCCAGCAGCTTCACCTCAGACTCTGGAAACACCATATATTTT; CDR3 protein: CASSFTSDSGNTIYF
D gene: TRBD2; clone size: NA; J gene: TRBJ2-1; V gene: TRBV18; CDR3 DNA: TGTGCCAGCTCACCACCGAGGACTAGTTTTTACAATGAGCAGTTCTTC; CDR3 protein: CASSPPRTSFYNEQFF
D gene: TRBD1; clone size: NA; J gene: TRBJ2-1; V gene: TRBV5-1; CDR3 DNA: TGCGCCAGCAGCGGGAGGACAGGGGGCAACCATGAGCAGTTCTTC; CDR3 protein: CASSGRTGGNHEQFF
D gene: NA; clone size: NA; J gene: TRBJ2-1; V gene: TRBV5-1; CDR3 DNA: TGCGCCAGCAGCGAAAATAGCGGAGGGAGTTCGGCTGAGCAGTTCTTC; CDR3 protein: CASSENSGGSSAEQFF
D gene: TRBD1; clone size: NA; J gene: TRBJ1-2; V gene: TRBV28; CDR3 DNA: TGTGCCAGCAGTTTAGAAGACAGGGTCCTTTATGGCTACACCTTC; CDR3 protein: CASSLEDRVLYGYTF
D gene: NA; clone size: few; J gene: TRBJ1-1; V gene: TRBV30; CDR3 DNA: TGTGCCTGTTCTCCCCTGAACACTGAAGCTTTCTTT; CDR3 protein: CACSPLNTEAFF
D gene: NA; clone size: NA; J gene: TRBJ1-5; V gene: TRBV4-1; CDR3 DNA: TGCGCCAGCAGCTCATCGGACAATAGCAATCAGCCCCAGCATTTT; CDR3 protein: CASSSSDNSNQPQHF
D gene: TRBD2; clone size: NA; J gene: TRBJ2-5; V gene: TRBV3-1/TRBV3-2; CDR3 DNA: TGTGCCAGCAGCGCTAGCGGGGGCCAAGAGACCCAGTACTTC; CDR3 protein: CASSASGGQETQYF
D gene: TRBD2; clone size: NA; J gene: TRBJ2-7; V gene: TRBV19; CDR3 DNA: TGTGCCAGTAGCACTAGCGGGACCTCCTACGAGCAGTACTTC; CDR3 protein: CASSTSGTSYEQYF
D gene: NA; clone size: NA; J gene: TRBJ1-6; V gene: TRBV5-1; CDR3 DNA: TGCGCCAGCAGCTTGGTGGGGGGCGCTTATAATTCACCCCTCCACTTT; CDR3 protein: CASSLVGGAYNSPLHF
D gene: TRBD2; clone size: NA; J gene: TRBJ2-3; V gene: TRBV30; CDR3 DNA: TGTGCCTGCGGGATTCTAGCGGGAGGCTCCCCGGACCTGGATACGCAGTATTTT; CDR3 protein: CACGILAGGSPDLDTQYF
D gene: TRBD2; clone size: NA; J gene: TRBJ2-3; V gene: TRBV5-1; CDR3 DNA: TGCGCCAGCAGCTTGGTTAGAGCGGGAACAGATACGCAGTATTTT; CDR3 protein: CASSLVRAGTDTQYF